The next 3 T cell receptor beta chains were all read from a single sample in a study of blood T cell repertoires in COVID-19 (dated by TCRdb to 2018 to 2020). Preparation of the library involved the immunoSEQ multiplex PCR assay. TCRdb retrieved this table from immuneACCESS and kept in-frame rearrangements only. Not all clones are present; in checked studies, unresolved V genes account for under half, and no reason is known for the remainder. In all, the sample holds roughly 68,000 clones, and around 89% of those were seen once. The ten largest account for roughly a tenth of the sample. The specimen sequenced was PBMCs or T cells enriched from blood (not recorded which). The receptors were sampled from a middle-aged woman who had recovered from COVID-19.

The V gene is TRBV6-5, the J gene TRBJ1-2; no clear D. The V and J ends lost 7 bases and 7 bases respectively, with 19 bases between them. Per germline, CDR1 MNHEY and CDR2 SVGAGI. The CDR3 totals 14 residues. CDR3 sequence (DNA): TGTGCCAGCAACACGGCGGTTGAGGCTATTGGCTACACCTTC. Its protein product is CASNTAVEAIGYTF.

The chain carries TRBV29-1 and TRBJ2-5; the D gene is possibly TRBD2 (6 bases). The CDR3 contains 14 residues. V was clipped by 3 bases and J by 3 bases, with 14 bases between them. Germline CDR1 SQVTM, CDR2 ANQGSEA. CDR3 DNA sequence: TGCAGCGTTGAGGGGGGATCGTTGGAAGAGACCCAGTACTTC. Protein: CSVEGGSLEETQYF.

Written as DNA, the CDR3 is TGTGCCAGCAGCTTAGACAGGGCGCACACAGATACGCAGTATTTT. Amino acid sequence: CASSLDRAHTDTQYF. The V and J genes are TRBV7-3 and TRBJ2-3, with 7 bases fitting TRBD1. V lost 2 bases and J lost 2; bases outside the gene matches: 4. CDR3 size: 15 residues. In germline, CDR1 is SGHTA, CDR2 FQGTGA.